This T cell receptor (beta chain) was sequenced during a study of blood T cell repertoires in COVID-19. In terms of age and location, participants ranged from about 18 to 90 years and lived in under 30 US areas. With V trimmed by 5 bases and J by 5 bases, 5 bases remained unmatched. Germline V gene lookup returns CDR1 SGDLS and CDR2 YYNGEE. The CDR3 covers 13 residues. Assay used: immunoSEQ multiplex PCR; TCRdb lists only in-frame clones, some missing. The table has fewer than 350,000 clones, roughly 85% seen once. J is TRBJ2-7 and V is TRBV9; TRBD1 aligns across 9 bases. This clonotype was obtained from a man aged 25-45 years who had recovered from COVID-19. Sequenced: PBMCs or T cells enriched from blood (not recorded which). CDR3 in amino acids: CASSRTGVHEQYF. The CDR3 coding sequence is TGTGCCAGCAGTCGGACAGGGGTCCACGAGCAGTACTTC.